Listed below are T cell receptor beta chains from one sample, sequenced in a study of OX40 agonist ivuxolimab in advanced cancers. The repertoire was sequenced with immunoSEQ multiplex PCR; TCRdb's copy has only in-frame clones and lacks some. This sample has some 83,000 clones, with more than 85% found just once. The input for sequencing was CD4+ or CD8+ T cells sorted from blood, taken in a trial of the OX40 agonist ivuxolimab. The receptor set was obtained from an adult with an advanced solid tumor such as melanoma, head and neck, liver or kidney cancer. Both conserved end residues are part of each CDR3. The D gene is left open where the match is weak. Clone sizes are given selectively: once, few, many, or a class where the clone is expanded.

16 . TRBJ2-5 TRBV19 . TGTGCCAGTGGGCCACCGGAGGGGGCTAGAGGCGAGACCCAGTACTTC CASGPPEGARGETQYF
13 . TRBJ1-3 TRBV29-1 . TGCAGCGTTTACCAGAGCTCTGGAAACACCATATATTTT CSVYQSSGNTIYF
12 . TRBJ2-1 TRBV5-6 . TGTGCCAGCAGCTACCCAAACAATGAGCAGTTCTTC CASSYPNNEQFF
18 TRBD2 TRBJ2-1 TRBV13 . TGTGCCAGCAGCACCAGGACTAGCGGGGGCAGTTCCTACAATGAGCAGTTCTTC CASSTRTSGGSSYNEQFF
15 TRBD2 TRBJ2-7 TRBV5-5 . TGTGCCAGCAGCTTGGGACTAGCGGTCCTCTACGAGCAGTACTTC CASSLGLAVLYEQYF
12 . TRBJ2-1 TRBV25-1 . TGTGCCAGCAGTGAATGGAACAATGAGCAGTTCTTC CASSEWNNEQFF
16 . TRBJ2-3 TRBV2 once TGTGCCAGCCGCTACCCCCAGGGGAGGGGCACAGATACGCAGTATTTT CASRYPQGRGTDTQYF
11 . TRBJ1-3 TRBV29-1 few TGCAGCGCGGATAAGGGAAACACCATATATTTT CSADKGNTIYF
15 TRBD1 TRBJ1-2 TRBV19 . TGTGCCAGTAGTCCCGCCGGACAGGGCGGCTATGGCTACACCTTC CASSPAGQGGYGYTF
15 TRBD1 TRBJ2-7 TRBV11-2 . TGTGCCAGCAGCTTATCGGGACAGGGAAGACACGAGCAGTACTTC CASSLSGQGRHEQYF
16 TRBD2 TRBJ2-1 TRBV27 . TGTGCCAGCAGTTTACGCCTAGCGGGGGGTGCTGGTGAGCAGTTCTTC CASSLRLAGGAGEQFF
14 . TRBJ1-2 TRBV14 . TGTGCCAGCAGCCAAGATCTAGGGAACTATGGCTACACCTTC CASSQDLGNYGYTF
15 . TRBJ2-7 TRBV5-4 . TGTGCCAGCAGCCCTCGGGCTCAAGGGACCTACGAGCAGTACTTC CASSPRAQGTYEQYF
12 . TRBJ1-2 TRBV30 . TGTGCCTGGAGGAGATTGGGGCATGGCTACACCTTC CAWRRLGHGYTF
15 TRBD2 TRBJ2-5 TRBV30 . TGTGCCTGGAGTGCAGGCGGGGGGGCCCAAGAGACCCAGTACTTC CAWSAGGGAQETQYF
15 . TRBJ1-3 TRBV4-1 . TGCGCCAGCAGCCAAGATTACAGCTCTGGAAACACCATATATTTT CASSQDYSSGNTIYF
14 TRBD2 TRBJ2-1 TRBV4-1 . TGCGCCAGCAGCGACCCGGGGGGATACAATGAGCAGTTCTTC CASSDPGGYNEQFF
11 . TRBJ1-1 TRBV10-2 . TGCGCCATCCAGGGCAGCACTGAAGCTTTCTTT CAIQGSTEAFF
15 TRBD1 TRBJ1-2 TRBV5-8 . TGTGCCAGCGTACCATCGGGACAGGGGGTTTATGGCTACACCTTC CASVPSGQGVYGYTF
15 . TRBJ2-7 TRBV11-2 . TGTGCCAGCAGCTTGTGGGGGAGAGGGGCCTACGAGCAGTACTTC CASSLWGRGAYEQYF
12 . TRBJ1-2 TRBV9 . TGTGCCAGCAGCGCGGAAGACTATGGCTACACCTTC CASSAEDYGYTF
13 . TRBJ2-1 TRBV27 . TGTGCCAGCAGTTTTGACTTAGCAAATGAGCAGTTCTTC CASSFDLANEQFF
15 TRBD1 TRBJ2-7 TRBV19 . TGTGCCAGTACCCCGGGGACAGCCGCTTTGTACGAGCAGTACTTC CASTPGTAALYEQYF
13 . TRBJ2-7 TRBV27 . TGTGCCAGCAGTTTTAGGGTCGGCTACGAGCAGTACTTC CASSFRVGYEQYF
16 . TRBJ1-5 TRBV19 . TGTGCCAGTAGTATAGGGGACAACACCTTCAATCAGCCCCAGCATTTT CASSIGDNTFNQPQHF
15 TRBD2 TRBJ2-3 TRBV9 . TGTGCCAGCAGCGCTAGCGGGACTAGCACAGATACGCAGTATTTT CASSASGTSTDTQYF
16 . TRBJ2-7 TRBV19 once TGTGCCAGTAGTATAAGGTCAGCGGCGGATTTCTACGAGCAGTACTTC CASSIRSAADFYEQYF